Detailed here is one T cell receptor beta chain. Its target is not known. The CDR3 extends over 15 amino acids. Germline V CDR1 and CDR2: LGHNA, YSLEER. V was clipped by 4 bases and J by 4 bases, with 15 bases between them. The entry originates in a study of spatial heterogeneity in lung cancer. TCRdb recomputed calls from the 5' RACE reads with MiXCR, one row per CDR3 protein. The sample contains fewer than 2,000 distinct CDR3 sequences, approximately 24% of which appear only once. This sample's time point: sample taken at primary tumor resection. Whole RNA was taken from tumor, nontumor lung or frozen PBMC; it was then sequenced unsorted. The donors were 65 to 85 patients with non-small cell lung cancer that was early-stage and untreated. Study-level findings and limits: Ubiquitous expanded tumor TCRs appeared in blood more at resection than follow-up.

This clonotype was sampled from a male donor with early-stage non-small cell lung cancer. The starting material was PBMCs, obtained at surgery. This chain connects TRBV4-3 to TRBJ2-3; TRBD2 is a possible D gene (6 bases). The CDR3 DNA follows: TGCGCCAGCAGCCGGGCGGGGCAGGAAGCAGATACGCAGTATTTT. Protein sequence: CASSRAGQEADTQYF.